The present entry profiles one T cell receptor beta chain with its context. The data originate from a study of CXCR3-negative and CXCR3-positive naive CD8 T cells. Germline CDR1 reads SGHVS; CDR2 reads FNYEAQ. This CDR3 has 15 residues. The method, 5' RACE with UMI labels, was used to prepare the TRB cDNA libraries. TCRdb reprocessed the 5' RACE reads and stores each CDR3 protein as one record, lacking DNA. The sample spans 100,000 to 150,000 distinct CDR3 sequences; the ten largest clones claim 0.45% to 0.55%. V and J are TRBV7-6 and TRBJ2-3; TCRdb calls TRBD1, which cannot be checked without DNA. The material sequenced was naive CXCR3- CD8+ T cells from blood. Subset in this sample: CD45RO-CCR7+CD27+CD95- naive CD8+ T cells lacking CXCR3 (TNR3-). The TCR comes from a human donor in good health. Some clones in this sample may be carry-over from other donors' samples. CDR3: CASRLAEGLTDTQYF. Combining the CDR3 with reference TRBV7-6 and TRBJ2-3 gives the whole variable domain GAGVSQSPRYKVTKRGQDVALRCDPISGHVSLYWYRQALGQGPEFLTYFNYEAQQDKSGLPNDRFSAERPEGSISTLTIQRTEQRDSAMYRCASRLAEGLTDTQYFGPGTRLTVL.